This passage covers 20 T cell receptor beta chains from one sample sequenced in a study of post-analysis software for immune sequencing data. The TCR beta cDNA libraries contained unique molecular identifiers. One entry per CDR3 protein, called by TCRdb with MiXCR from the PCR reads. Here the sample spans over 700,000 distinct CDR3 sequences, roughly 27% being singletons. The study's findings and limits: Included in a set of about five TRBV segments more frequent in patients than controls were TRBV5-6, TRBV5-1 and TRBV20-1.

For these TCRs, the target antigens are not known. The sample taken for sequencing was blood. The receptor set was obtained from a girl under 18 with multiple sclerosis.

This clonotype occurred a few times. This chain joins TRBV3-1 and TRBJ2-3, with unresolved D. CDR1 and CDR2 (germline): LGHDT, YNNKEL (reference sequence). V was shortened by 2 bases and J by 2 bases, with 5 bases between the two germline ends. This CDR3 contains 13 residues. Written as DNA, the CDR3 is TGTGCCAGCAGCCAACGCACCACAGATACGCAGTATTTT. Protein sequence: CASSQRTTDTQYF.

This chain links TRBV7-9 with TRBJ2-1; 8 bases agree with TRBD2. After removal of 5 bases from V and 9 bases from J, the junction contained 6 bases not matched to a gene. The CDR3 has 13 residues. CDR1 and CDR2 (germline): SEHNR, FQNEAQ (reference sequence). The chain's CDR3 is CASSRGLALEQFF. DNA of the CDR3: TGTGCCAGCAGCCGAGGACTAGCCCTTGAGCAGTTCTTC. The full variable domain, completed using reference TRBV7-9 and TRBJ2-1, is DTGVSQNPRHKITKRGQNVTFRCDPISEHNRLYWYRQTLGQGPEFLTYFQNEAQLEKSRLLSDRFSAERPKGSFSTLEIQRTEQGDSAMYLCASSRGLALEQFFGPGTRLTVL.

This chain uses TRBV20-1 with TRBJ2-1, with 8 bases lining up with TRBD2. This CDR3 region has 16 residues. The trim removed 6 bases at V and 2 bases at J, leaving 12 bases unmatched. Germline V gene data show CDR1 as DFQATT and CDR2 as SNEGSKA (reference sequence). CDR3 in DNA: TGCAGTGCCCCAGGTCGCGGGGGGAGGGCCTACAATGAGCAGTTCTTC. Translation gives CSAPGRGGRAYNEQFF.

This clonotype was seen more than once but under ten times. This chain joins TRBV5-1 and TRBJ1-4, with D tentatively TRBD1 (6 bases). Per the germline V gene, CDR1 is SGHRS and CDR2 is YFSETQ. This CDR3 has 15 amino acids. Between the trimmed V and J ends, which lost 1 base and 8 bases, there was a span of 15 bases. The CDR3: CASSLFGQGKEKLFF. The CDR3 DNA is TGCGCCAGCAGCTTGTTTGGGCAGGGGAAGGAAAAACTGTTTTTT.

The rearrangement uses TRBV5-5 and TRBJ1-1; D is uncertain. The CDR3 totals 14 residues. Per the germline V gene, CDR1 is SGHKS and CDR2 is YYEKEE (reference sequence). The V end was cut by 6 bases, the J end by 6 bases, with 18 bases between. The CDR3 DNA reads TGTGCCAGCACAACCAGCAACCCTGGGGCTGAAGCTTTCTTT. Translation: CASTTSNPGAEAFF. Looking up the rest from reference TRBV5-5 and TRBJ1-1 gives the full variable domain: DAGVTQSPTHLIKTRGQQVTLRCSPISGHKSVSWYQQVLGQGPQFIFQYYEKEERGRGNFPDRFSARQFPNYSSELNVNALLLGDSALYLCASTTSNPGAEAFFGQGTRLTVV.

The chain couples TRBV27 to TRBJ2-5; 12 nucleotides line up with TRBD2. This CDR3 has 15 amino acids. In germline, CDR1 is MNHEY, CDR2 SMNVEV (reference sequence). V was clipped by 5 bases and J by 13 bases; unmatched bases: 14. The CDR3 nucleotides read TGTGCCAGCAGTCCACTGACTAGCGGGAGCAGAGAGCGGTACTTC. It translates to CASSPLTSGSRERYF.

This clonotype was detected only once. The V gene is TRBV4-3, the J gene TRBJ2-3; D ambiguous. The CDR3 spans 15 residues. CDR1 and CDR2 (germline): LGHNA, YSLEER. Deletions cut 0 bases from V and 0 bases from J, with 7 bases between. The CDR3: CASSQEEVSTDTQYF. The CDR3 DNA sequence: TGCGCCAGCAGCCAAGAAGAGGTCAGCACAGATACGCAGTATTTT.

This chain uses TRBV6-1 with TRBJ2-7; the match to TRBD1 covers 8 bases. Germline lookup yields CDR1 MNHNS and CDR2 SASEGT. V was clipped by 7 bases and J by 4 bases; unmatched bases: 6. The CDR3 is 13 residues long. The CDR3 bases are TGTGCCAGCACCTCAGGGGGCAGGTACGAGCAGTACTTC. Protein product: CASTSGGRYEQYF.

This clonotype was detected ten times or more. The rearrangement uses TRBV20-1 and TRBJ2-1; 7 bases are shared with TRBD2. The junction had 8 bases not matched to a gene; V was cut back by 0 bases and J by 6 bases. There are 15 residues in the CDR3. Per germline, CDR1 DFQATT and CDR2 SNEGSKA (reference sequence). The CDR3 spells CSARDLGLERNEQFF. The CDR3 nucleotides are TGCAGTGCTAGAGACCTTGGACTAGAGCGCAATGAGCAGTTCTTC.

V is TRBV20-1 and J is TRBJ2-7, with D possibly matching TRBD2 (6 bases). The V end lost 1 base, the J end lost 3 bases, and 16 bases lay between the germline ends. The CDR3 has 15 residues. The V gene's germline CDR1 is DFQATT and CDR2 SNEGSKA (reference sequence). For the CDR3, the DNA is TGCAGTGCTAGAGTTCTCGCGGGGTACCTCTACGAGCAGTACTTC. This encodes CSARVLAGYLYEQYF.

A few counts support this clonotype. The rearrangement links TRBV4-3 to TRBJ1-6; 7 bases match TRBD1. Germline V lookup: CDR1 LGHNA, CDR2 YSLEER. The CDR3 covers 15 residues. V was clipped by 0 bases and J by 5 bases; unmatched bases: 1. The chain's CDR3 is CASSQDQGDNSPLHF. For the CDR3, the DNA is TGCGCCAGCAGCCAAGATCAGGGGGATAATTCACCCCTCCACTTT.

V gene TRBV20-1 combines with J gene TRBJ2-7, with 13 bases matching TRBD2. The last part of the DNA fits TRBJ2-5 better; the J call may be wrong. The CDR3 extends over 17 amino acids. Germline CDR1 DFQATT, CDR2 SNEGSKA (reference sequence). CDR3 amino acids: CSAREERGLAGQETQYF. The CDR3 DNA reads as TGCAGTGCTCGGGAAGAGAGGGGACTAGCGGGACAAGAGACCCAGTACTTC.

The chain combines TRBV20-1 with TRBJ1-2; 8 nucleotides align to TRBD1. Germline CDR1 reads DFQATT; CDR2 reads SNEGSKA (reference sequence). V shed 1 base, J shed 5 bases, and the junction held 9 bases outside the gene matches. The CDR3 length is 15 residues. The CDR3 loop is CSARVPGQVIYGYTF. For the CDR3, the DNA is TGCAGTGCTAGAGTTCCGGGACAGGTGATATATGGCTACACCTTC.

V usage is TRBV20-1 and J usage is TRBJ1-5, with D tentatively TRBD1 (5 bases). The CDR3 spans 13 residues. From germline, CDR1 is DFQATT and CDR2 SNEGSKA (reference sequence). Here the CDR3 reads CSSARGKNQPQHF. For the CDR3, the DNA is TGCAGCAGCGCGAGGGGTAAGAATCAGCCCCAGCATTTT.

This clonotype was detected ten times or more. J is TRBJ2-1 and V is TRBV5-1; no definite D call. Per germline, CDR1 SGHRS and CDR2 YFSETQ. Trimming left V 4 bases short and J 3 bases short, with 8 bases between. CDR3 length equals 13 residues. This CDR3 reads CASSHIDYNEQFF. In DNA form, the CDR3 reads TGCGCCAGCAGCCATATAGACTACAATGAGCAGTTCTTC. The complete variable domain, with remaining parts taken from reference TRBV5-1 and TRBJ2-1, reads KAGVTQTPRYLIKTRGQQVTLSCSPISGHRSVSWYQQTPGQGLQFLFEYFSETQRNKGNFPGRFSGRQFSNSRSEMNVSTLELGDSALYLCASSHIDYNEQFFGPGTRLTVL.

This clonotype was seen more than once but under ten times. V gene TRBV20-1 combines with J gene TRBJ2-4; TRBD2 aligns across 7 bases. V trimming: 0 bases; J trimming: 1 base; junction bases outside the gene matches: 6. This CDR3 region has 16 residues. Per germline, CDR1 DFQATT and CDR2 SNEGSKA (reference sequence). In DNA form, the CDR3 reads TGCAGTGCTAGAGATGGGCTAGCGGACGCCAAAAACATTCAGTACTTC. This gives the protein CSARDGLADAKNIQYF.

This clonotype was counted only a few times. V is TRBV29-1 and J is TRBJ1-1; no reliable D call. The V end lost 8 bases, the J end lost 3 bases, and 7 bases lay between the germline ends. The CDR3 spans 10 residues. Germline CDR1 SQVTM, CDR2 ANQGSEA. The CDR3 protein is CSNEHTEAFF. The CDR3 bases are TGCAGCAACGAACACACTGAAGCTTTCTTT.

This clonotype was found a few times. The rearrangement joins TRBV29-1 to TRBJ2-7; 7 bases align to TRBD1. The CDR3 has 13 residues. Per germline, CDR1 SQVTM and CDR2 ANQGSEA. V gave up 4 bases and J gave up 3 bases; unmatched junction bases: 6. CDR3 protein: CSVGGTVVYEQYF. The DNA of the CDR3 is TGCAGCGTTGGTGGGACAGTAGTCTACGAGCAGTACTTC.

This rearrangement joins TRBV3-1 to TRBJ2-5, with TRBD1 identical over 10 bases. The CDR3 consists of 14 residues. The J segment lost 4 bases and the V segment lost 4 bases, leaving 3 bases of the junction unmatched. From germline, CDR1 is LGHDT and CDR2 YNNKEL (reference sequence). Here the CDR3 reads CASSPGTGVETQYF. As DNA, the CDR3 is TGTGCCAGCAGCCCCGGGACAGGGGTAGAGACCCAGTACTTC.

V usage is TRBV2 and J usage is TRBJ1-5; D is undetermined. Trimming cost V 7 bases and J 1 base, with 8 bases left between them. Per germline, CDR1 SNHLY and CDR2 FYNNEI. The CDR3 is 13 residues long. The CDR3 coding sequence is TGTGCCAGCAAGTCCCCCAGCAATCAGCCCCAGCATTTT. Its translation is CASKSPSNQPQHF.